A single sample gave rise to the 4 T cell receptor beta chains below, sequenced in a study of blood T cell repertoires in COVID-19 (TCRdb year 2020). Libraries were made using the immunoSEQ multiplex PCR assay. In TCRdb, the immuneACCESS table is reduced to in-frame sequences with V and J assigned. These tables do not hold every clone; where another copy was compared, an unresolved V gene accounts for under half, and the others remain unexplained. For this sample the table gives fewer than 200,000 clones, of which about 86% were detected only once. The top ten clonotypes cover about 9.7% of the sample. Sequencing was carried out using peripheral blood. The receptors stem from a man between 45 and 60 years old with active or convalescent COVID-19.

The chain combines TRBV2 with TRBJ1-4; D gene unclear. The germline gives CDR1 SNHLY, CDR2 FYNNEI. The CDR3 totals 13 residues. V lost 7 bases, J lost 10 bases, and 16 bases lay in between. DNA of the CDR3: TGTGCCAGCATGGGAGTCGTGGAGGTAAAACTGTTTTTT. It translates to CASMGVVEVKLFF.

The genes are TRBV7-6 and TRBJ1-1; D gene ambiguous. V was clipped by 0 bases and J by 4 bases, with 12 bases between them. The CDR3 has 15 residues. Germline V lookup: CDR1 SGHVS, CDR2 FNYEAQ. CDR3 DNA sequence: TGTGCCAGCAGCTTAGCAGCCCTTCCAGGCACTGAAGCTTTCTTT. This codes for CASSLAALPGTEAFF.

CDR3 DNA sequence: TGCGCCAGCAGGGAGGGTAGCACCGGGGAGCTGTTTTTT. Its translation is CASREGSTGELFF. The chain uses TRBV5-1 and TRBJ2-2, with D possibly matching TRBD2 (6 bases). The CDR3 runs 13 residues. The ends were cut back, 5 bases at V and 4 bases at J, with 9 bases in the middle. The germline CDR1 and CDR2 sequences are SGHRS and YFSETQ.

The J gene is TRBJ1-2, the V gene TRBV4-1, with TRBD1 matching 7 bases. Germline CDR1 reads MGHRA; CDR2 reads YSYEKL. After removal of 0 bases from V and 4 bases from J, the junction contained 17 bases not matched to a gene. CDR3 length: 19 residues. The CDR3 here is CASSQDGGYRGPKGYGYTF. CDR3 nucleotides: TGCGCCAGCAGCCAAGATGGCGGTTACAGGGGCCCCAAAGGCTATGGCTACACCTTC.